This TCR beta chain derives from a study of T cell responses to AZD1222 COVID-19 vaccine. Study-level results: Donors were chiefly white British, with a greater number of females, and clonal diversity was perhaps underestimated. Sampling that yielded the repertoires occurred only after the peak T cell response. Nearly half of the spike-specific TCRs reportedly recognize variant regions that carry no mutations. Spike-wide coverage was observed for vaccine-associated CD4 TCRs, with dominant responses at 160-218 and 743-854.

Comment on this clone: Its antigen is not identified. One end of the junction varies from germline; a read error may be responsible.

CDR3 size: 16 residues. Germline lookup yields CDR1 LNHNV and CDR2 YYDKDF (reference sequence). The table came from immunoSEQ multiplex PCR; TCRdb's copy has only in-frame clones and leaves some out. The data hold about 150,000 clones, with roughly 87% observed a single time. The chain recombines TRBV15 with TRBJ1-5; TRBD1 agrees at 7 bases. The sequenced sample was peripheral blood, obtained 28 days after the second dose of the MenACWY control vaccine. This receptor was taken from an adult who received the MenACWY meningococcal vaccine as a control. In nucleotides, the CDR3 is TGTGCCACCAGCGTAGTTGGAGGGGGCCCCAATCTGCCCCAGCATTTT. It translates to CATSVVGGGPNLPQHF.